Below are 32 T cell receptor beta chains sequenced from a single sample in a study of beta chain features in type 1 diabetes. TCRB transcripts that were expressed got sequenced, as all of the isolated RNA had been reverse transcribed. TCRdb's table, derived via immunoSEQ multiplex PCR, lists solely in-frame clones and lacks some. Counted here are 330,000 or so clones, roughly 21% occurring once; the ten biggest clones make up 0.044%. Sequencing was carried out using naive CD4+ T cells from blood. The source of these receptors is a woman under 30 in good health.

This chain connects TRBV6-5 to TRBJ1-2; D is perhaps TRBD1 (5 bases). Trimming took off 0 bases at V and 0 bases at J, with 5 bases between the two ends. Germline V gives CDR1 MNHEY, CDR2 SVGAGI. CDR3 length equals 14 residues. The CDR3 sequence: CASSYSTANYGYTF. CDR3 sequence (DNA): TGTGCCAGCAGTTACTCGACAGCTAACTATGGCTACACCTTC.

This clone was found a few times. CDR3 DNA: TGTGCCAGCTTCCTTCGGGGACAGAGCTATGGCTACACCTTC. Translation: CASFLRGQSYGYTF. The chain recombines TRBV13 with TRBJ1-2; TRBD1 matches 7 bases. In germline, CDR1 is PRHDT, CDR2 FYEKMQ (reference sequence). Trimming cost V 8 bases and J 4 bases; bases outside gene matches: 10. This CDR3 has 14 amino acids.

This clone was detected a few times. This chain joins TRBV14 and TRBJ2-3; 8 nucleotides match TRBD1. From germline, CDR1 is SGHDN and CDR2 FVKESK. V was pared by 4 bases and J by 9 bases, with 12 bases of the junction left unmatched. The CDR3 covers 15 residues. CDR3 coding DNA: TGTGCCAGCAGCCCAGCCGGACAGGGACGGAGAACGCAGTATTTT. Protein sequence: CASSPAGQGRRTQYF.

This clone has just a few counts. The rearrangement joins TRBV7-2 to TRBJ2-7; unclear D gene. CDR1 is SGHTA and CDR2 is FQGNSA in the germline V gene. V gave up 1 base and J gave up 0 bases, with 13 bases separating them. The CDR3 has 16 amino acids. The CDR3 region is CASSLEWAGYSYEQYF. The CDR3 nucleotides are TGTGCCAGCAGCTTAGAGTGGGCAGGCTACTCCTACGAGCAGTACTTC. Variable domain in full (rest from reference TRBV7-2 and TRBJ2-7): GAGVSQSPSNKVTEKGKDVELRCDPISGHTALYWYRQSLGQGLEFLIYFQGNSAPDKSGLPSDRFSAERTGGSVSTLTIQRTQQEDSAVYLCASSLEWAGYSYEQYFGPGTRLTVT.

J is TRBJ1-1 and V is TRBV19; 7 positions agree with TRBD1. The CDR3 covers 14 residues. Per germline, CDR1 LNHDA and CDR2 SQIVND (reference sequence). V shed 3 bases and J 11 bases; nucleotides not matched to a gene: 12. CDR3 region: CASSMAPTGRVAFF. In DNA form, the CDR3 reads TGTGCCAGTAGTATGGCTCCGACAGGGAGAGTGGCTTTCTTT.

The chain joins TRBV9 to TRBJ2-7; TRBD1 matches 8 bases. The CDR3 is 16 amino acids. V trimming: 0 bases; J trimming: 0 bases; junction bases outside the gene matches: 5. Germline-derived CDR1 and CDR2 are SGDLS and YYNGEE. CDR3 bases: TGTGCCAGCAGCGTAGACCCAGGGGGCACCTCCTACGAGCAGTACTTC. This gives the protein CASSVDPGGTSYEQYF.

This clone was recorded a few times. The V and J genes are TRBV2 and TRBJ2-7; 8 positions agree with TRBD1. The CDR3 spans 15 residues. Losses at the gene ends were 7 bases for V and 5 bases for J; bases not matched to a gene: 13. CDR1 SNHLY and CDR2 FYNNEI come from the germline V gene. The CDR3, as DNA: TGTGCCAGCAAACCTAACACAGGGGGTATTGACGAGCAGTACTTC. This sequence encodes CASKPNTGGIDEQYF.

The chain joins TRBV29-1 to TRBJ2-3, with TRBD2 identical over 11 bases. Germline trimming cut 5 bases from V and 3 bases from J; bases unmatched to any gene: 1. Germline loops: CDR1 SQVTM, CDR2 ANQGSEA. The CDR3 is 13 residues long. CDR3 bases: TGCAGCGTTAGGACTAGCGGGACAGATACGCAGTATTTT. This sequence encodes CSVRTSGTDTQYF.

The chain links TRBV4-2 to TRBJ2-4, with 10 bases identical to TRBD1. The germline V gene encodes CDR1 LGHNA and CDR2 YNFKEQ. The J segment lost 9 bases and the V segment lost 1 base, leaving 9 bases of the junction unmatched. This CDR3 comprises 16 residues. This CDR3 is CASSQAFGTGVSIQYF. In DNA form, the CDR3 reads TGTGCCAGCAGCCAAGCCTTCGGGACAGGGGTTAGCATTCAGTACTTC.

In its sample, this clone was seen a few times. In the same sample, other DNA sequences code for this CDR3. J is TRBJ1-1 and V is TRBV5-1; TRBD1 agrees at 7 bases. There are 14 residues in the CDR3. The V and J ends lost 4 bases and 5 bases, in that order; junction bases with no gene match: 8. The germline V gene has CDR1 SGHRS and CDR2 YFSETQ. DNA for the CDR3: TGCGCCAGCAGCCCAGGACAGGCGGGAACTGAAGCTTTCTTT. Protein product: CASSPGQAGTEAFF. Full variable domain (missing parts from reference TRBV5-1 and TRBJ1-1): KAGVTQTPRYLIKTRGQQVTLSCSPISGHRSVSWYQQTPGQGLQFLFEYFSETQRNKGNFPGRFSGRQFSNSRSEMNVSTLELGDSALYLCASSPGQAGTEAFFGQGTRLTVV.

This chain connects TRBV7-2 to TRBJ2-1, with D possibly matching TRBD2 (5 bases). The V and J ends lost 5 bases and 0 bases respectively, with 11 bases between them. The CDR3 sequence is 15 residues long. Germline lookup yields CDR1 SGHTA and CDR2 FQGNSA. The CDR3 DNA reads TGTGCCAGCAGCCGGACTGAATCCTCCTACAATGAGCAGTTCTTC. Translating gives CASSRTESSYNEQFF.

CDR3 amino acids: CAWAINYGYTF. The CDR3 nucleotides are TGTGCCTGGGCGATTAACTATGGCTACACCTTC. The V and J genes are TRBV30 and TRBJ1-2; no clear D gene. The ends were cut back, 5 bases at V and 1 base at J, with 5 bases in the middle. The V gene's germline CDR1 is GTSNPN and CDR2 SVGIG (reference sequence). This CDR3 region has 11 residues.

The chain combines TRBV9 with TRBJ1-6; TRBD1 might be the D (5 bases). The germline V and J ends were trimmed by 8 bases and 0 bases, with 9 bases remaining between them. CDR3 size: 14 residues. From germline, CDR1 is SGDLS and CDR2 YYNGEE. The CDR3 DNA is TGTGCCAGTGGGGGGAGCTCCTATAATTCACCCCTCCACTTT. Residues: CASGGSSYNSPLHF.

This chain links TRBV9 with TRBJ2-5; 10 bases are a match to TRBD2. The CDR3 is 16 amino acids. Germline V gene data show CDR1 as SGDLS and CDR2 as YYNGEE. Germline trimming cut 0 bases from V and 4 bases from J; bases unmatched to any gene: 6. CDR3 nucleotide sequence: TGTGCCAGCAGCGTAGGGGTAGCGGGAGGACCAGAGACCCAGTACTTC. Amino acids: CASSVGVAGGPETQYF. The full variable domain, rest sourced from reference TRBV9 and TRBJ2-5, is DSGVTQTPKHLITATGQRVTLRCSPRSGDLSVYWYQQSLDQGLQFLIQYYNGEERAKGNILERFSAQQFPDLHSELNLSSLELGDSALYFCASSVGVAGGPETQYFGPGTRLLVL.

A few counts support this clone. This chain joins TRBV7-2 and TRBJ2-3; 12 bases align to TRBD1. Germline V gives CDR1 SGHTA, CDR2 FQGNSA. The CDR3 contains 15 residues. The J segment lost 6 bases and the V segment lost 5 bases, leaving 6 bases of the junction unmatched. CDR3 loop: CASSAGTGGWDTQYF. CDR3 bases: TGTGCCAGCAGCGCCGGGACAGGGGGCTGGGATACGCAGTATTTT.

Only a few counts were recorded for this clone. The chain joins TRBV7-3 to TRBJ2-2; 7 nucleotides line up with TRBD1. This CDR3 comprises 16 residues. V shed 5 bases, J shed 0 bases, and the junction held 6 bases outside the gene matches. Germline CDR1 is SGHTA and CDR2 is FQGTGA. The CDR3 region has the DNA TGTGCCAGCAGCCCAAGCCAGGGGGCGAACACCGGGGAGCTGTTTTTT. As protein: CASSPSQGANTGELFF.

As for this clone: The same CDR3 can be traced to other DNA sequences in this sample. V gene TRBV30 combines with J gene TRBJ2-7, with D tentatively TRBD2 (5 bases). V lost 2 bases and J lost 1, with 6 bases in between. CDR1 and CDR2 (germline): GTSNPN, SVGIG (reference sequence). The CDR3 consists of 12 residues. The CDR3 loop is CAWSRDSYEQYF. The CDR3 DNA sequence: TGTGCCTGGAGTCGGGATTCCTACGAGCAGTACTTC.

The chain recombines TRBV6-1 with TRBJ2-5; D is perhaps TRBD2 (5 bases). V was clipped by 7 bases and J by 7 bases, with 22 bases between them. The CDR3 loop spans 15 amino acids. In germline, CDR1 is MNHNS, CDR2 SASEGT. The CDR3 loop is CASTPSRAPEGTQYF. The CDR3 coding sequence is TGTGCCAGCACTCCCTCCCGGGCGCCCGAGGGGACCCAGTACTTC.

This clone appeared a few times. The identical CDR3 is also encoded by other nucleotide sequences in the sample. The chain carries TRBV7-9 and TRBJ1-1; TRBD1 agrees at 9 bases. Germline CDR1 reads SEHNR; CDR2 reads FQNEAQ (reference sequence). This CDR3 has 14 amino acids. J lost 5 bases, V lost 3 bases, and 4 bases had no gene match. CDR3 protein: CASSFGTGYTEAFF. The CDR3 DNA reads TGTGCCAGCAGCTTCGGGACAGGGTATACTGAAGCTTTCTTT.

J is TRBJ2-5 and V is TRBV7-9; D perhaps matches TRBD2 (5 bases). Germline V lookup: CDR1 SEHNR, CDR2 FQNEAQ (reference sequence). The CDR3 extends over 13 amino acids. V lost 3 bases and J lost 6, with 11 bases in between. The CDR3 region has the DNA TGTGCCAGCAGCTTGGACTGGACCAAGACCCAGTACTTC. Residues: CASSLDWTKTQYF.

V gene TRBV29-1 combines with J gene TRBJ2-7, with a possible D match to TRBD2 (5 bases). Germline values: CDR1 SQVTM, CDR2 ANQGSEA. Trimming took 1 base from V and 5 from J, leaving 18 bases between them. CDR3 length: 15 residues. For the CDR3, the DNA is TGCAGCGTTGAAGGGTTCCGGGGATCTTTGGACGAGCAGTACTTC. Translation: CSVEGFRGSLDEQYF.

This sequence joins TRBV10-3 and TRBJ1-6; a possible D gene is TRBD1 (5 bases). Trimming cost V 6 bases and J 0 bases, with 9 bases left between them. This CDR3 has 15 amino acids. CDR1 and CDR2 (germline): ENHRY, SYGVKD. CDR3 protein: CAISPGNSYNSPLHF. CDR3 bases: TGTGCCATCAGCCCAGGGAACTCCTATAATTCACCCCTCCACTTT.

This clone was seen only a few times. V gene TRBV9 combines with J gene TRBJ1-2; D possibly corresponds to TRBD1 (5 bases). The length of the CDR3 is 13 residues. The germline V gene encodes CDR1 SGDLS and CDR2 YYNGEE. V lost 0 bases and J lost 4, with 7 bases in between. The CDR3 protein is CASSVVTGYGYTF. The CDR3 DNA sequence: TGTGCCAGCAGCGTAGTAACAGGCTATGGCTACACCTTC.

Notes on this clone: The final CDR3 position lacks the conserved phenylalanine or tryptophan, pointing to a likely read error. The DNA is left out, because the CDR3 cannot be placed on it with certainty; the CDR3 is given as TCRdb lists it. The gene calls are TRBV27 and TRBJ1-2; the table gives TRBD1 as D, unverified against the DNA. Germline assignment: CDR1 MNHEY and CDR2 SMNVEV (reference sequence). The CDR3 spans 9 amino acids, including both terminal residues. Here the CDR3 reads CASSFPGQT.

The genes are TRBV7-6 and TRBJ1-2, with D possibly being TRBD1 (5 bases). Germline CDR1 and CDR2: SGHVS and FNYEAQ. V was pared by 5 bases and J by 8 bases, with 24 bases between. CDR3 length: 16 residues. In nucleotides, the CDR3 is TGTGCCAGCAGCGCCCGGATGGGGCCAGAAGCTGAGGGCTACACCTTC. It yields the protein CASSARMGPEAEGYTF.

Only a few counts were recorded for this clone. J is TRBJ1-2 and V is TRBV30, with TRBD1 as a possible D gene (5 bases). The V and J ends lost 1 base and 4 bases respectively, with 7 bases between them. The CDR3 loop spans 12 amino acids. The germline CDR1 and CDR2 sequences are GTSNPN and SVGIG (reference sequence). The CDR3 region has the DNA TGTGCCTGGAGTGCTGGGGCCTATGGCTACACCTTC. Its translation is CAWSAGAYGYTF.

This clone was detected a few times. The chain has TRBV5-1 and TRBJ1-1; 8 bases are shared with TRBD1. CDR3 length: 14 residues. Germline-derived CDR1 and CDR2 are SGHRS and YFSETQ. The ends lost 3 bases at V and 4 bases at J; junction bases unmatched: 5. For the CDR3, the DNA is TGCGCCAGCAGCTCGGAACAGGGGGGCACTGAAGCTTTCTTT. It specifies CASSSEQGGTEAFF. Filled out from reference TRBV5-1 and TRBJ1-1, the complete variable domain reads KAGVTQTPRYLIKTRGQQVTLSCSPISGHRSVSWYQQTPGQGLQFLFEYFSETQRNKGNFPGRFSGRQFSNSRSEMNVSTLELGDSALYLCASSSEQGGTEAFFGQGTRLTVV.

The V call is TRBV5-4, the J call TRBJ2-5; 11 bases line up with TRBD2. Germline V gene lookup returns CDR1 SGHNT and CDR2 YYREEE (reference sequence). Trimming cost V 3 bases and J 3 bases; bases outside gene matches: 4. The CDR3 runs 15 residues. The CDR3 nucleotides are TGTGCCAGCAGCTCCCAGACTAGCGGGGAAGAGACCCAGTACTTC. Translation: CASSSQTSGEETQYF.

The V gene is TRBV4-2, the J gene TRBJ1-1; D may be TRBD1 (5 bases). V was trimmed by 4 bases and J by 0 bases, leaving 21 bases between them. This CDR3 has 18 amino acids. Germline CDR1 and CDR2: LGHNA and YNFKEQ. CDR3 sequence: CASSPPGLRGVMNTEAFF. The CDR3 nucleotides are TGTGCCAGCAGCCCCCCGGGACTCCGGGGGGTCATGAACACTGAAGCTTTCTTT.

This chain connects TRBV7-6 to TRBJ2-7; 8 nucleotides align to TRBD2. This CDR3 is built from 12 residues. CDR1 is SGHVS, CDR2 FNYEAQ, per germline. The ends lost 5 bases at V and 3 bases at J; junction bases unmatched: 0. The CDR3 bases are TGTGCCAGCAGCCGGGGGGGCTACGAGCAGTACTTC. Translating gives CASSRGGYEQYF.

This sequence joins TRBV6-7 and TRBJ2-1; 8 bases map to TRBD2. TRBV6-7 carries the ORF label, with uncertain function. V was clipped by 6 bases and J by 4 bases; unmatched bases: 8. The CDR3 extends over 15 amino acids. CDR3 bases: TGTGCCAGCAGCCGAGGACTAGCCGGATACAATGAGCAGTTCTTC. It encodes CASSRGLAGYNEQFF.

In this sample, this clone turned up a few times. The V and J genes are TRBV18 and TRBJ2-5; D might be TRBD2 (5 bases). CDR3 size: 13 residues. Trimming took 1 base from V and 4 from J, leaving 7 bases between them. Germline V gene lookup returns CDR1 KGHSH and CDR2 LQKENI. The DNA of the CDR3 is TGTGCCAGCTCACCACGGACTGCAGAGACCCAGTACTTC. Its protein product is CASSPRTAETQYF. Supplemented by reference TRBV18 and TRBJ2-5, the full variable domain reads NAGVMQNPRHLVRRRGQEARLRCSPMKGHSHVYWYRQLPEEGLKFMVYLQKENIIDESGMPKERFSAEFPKEGPSILRIQQVVRGDSAAYFCASSPRTAETQYFGPGTRLLVL.